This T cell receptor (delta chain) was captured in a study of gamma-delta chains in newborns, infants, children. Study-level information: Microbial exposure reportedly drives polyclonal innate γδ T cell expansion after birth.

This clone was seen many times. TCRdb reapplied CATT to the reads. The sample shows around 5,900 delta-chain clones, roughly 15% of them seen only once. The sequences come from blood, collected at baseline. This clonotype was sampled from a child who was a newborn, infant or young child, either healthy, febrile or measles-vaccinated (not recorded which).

CDR3 bases: TGTGCCTGTGACAGACTGGGGGATCGTGGTTTCACCGATAAACTCATCTTT. It encodes CACDRLGDRGFTDKLIF. V gene TRDV2 combines with J gene TRDJ1, with TRDD3 matching 10 bases. V shed 2 bases, J shed 1 base, and the junction held 9 bases outside the gene matches. This CDR3 is built from 17 residues. Germline V lookup: CDR1 GEAIGNYY, CDR2 EKD.